This TCR beta chain is from a study of shared clonotypes between healthy human individuals. The study's findings and limits: Estimated richness values were generally larger in naive subsets than in memory subsets.

In this sample, this clone turned up once. Its target is not known. The junction departs from germline at one end; a sequencing error may be responsible. Within Nashville, Tennessee resided all donors, each a Caucasian adult. Once extracted for a subset, genomic DNA was divided evenly among several immunoSEQ plates. Authors' analysis steps: Junction-only sequences produced by ImmunoSEQ had no quality scores, so filtering differed. Produced via immunoSEQ multiplex PCR; TCRdb's table is partial and in-frame only. V and J calls and clone size are those listed in that table; D and trimming were worked out from the DNA. The repertoire holds about a million clones, with around 77% as singletons. Germline V gives CDR1 SGHTA, CDR2 FQGTGA. This CDR3 region has 13 residues.

The specimen sequenced was memory CD4+ T cells from PBMCs. Regarding subset: CD45RA-negative fraction. The source is a man aged 18 to 29 in good health. Some clones in this sample may be carry-over from other donors' samples. V is TRBV7-3 and J is TRBJ2-1; D is unresolved. CDR3 in DNA: TGTGCCAGCAGCTTAAATAGCCACAATGGGCAGTTCTTC. Protein sequence: CASSLNSHNGQFF.